This TCR beta chain was observed in a study of tumour-infiltrating T cells in Burkitt lymphoma. Study context: The Burkitt lymphoma cohort spanned all epidemiological subtypes.

Generated by immunoSEQ multiplex PCR, the TCRdb table keeps only in-frame clones and is missing some. The table shows around 45,000 clones, with approximately 31% occurring only once. Whole-study results and caveats: Public clonotypes, several, appeared across numerous Burkitt lymphoma patients.

CDR1 MNHEY and CDR2 SVGAGI come from the germline V gene. V lost 10 bases to trimming and J lost 10 bases; unmatched junction nucleotides: 10. The CDR3 sequence is 14 residues long. This clone was observed a handful of times. Its antigen remains unidentified. This clonotype was obtained from a human donor with Burkitt lymphoma. This rearrangement joins TRBV6-5 to TRBJ1-6, with TRBD1 matching 10 bases. The sequenced sample was tumor tissue. CDR3 bases: TGTGCCACCGGGACAGGGGACCGATTGTCACCCCTCCACTTT. Its translation is CATGTGDRLSPLHF.